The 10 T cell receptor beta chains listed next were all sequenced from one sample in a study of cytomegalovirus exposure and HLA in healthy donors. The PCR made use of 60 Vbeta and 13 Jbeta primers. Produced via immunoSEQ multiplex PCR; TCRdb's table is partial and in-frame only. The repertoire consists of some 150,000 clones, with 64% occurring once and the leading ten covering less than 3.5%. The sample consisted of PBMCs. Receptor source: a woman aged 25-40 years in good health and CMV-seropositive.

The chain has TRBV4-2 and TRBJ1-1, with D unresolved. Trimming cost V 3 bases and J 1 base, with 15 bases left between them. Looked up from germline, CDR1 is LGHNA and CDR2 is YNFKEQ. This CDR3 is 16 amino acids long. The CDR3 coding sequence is TGTGCCAGCAGCCAGCCATCTGGCTGGAGGAACACTGAAGCTTTCTTT. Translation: CASSQPSGWRNTEAFF.

CDR3 nucleotide sequence: TGTGCCAGCAGCCTAGCGGGGGGGTACGAGCAGTACTTC. It encodes CASSLAGGYEQYF. The V call is TRBV2, the J call TRBJ2-7, with TRBD2 matching over 12 bases. CDR3 size: 13 residues. Unmatched junction bases numbered 1, after V lost 6 bases and J lost 4 bases. Per germline, CDR1 SNHLY and CDR2 FYNNEI.

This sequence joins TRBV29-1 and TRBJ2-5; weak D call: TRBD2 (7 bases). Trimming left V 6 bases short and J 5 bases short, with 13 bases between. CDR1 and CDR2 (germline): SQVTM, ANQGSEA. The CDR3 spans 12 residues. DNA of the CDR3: TGCAGCGTGGCGGGGGCGGGGGAGACCCAGTACTTC. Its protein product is CSVAGAGETQYF.

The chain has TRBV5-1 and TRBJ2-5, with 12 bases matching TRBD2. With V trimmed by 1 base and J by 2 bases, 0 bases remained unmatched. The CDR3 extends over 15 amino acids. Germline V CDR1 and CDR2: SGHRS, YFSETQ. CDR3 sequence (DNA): TGCGCCAGCAGCTTGACTAGCGGGGGGCAAGAGACCCAGTACTTC. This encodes CASSLTSGGQETQYF.

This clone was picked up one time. The CDR3 protein is CATQTGAEYEQYF. CDR3 coding DNA: TGTGCCACCCAGACAGGGGCTGAGTACGAGCAGTACTTC. The chain employs TRBV6-1 and TRBJ2-7; 8 nucleotides line up with TRBD1. Per the germline V gene, CDR1 is MNHNS and CDR2 is SASEGT. V was clipped by 10 bases and J by 4 bases; unmatched bases: 9. This CDR3 region has 13 residues.

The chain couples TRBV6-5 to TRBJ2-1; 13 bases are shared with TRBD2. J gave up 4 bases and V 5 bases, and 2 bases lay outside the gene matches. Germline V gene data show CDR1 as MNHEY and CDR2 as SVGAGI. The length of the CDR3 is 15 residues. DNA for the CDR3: TGTGCCAGCAGTCGGACTAGCGGGGGATACAATGAGCAGTTCTTC. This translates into CASSRTSGGYNEQFF.

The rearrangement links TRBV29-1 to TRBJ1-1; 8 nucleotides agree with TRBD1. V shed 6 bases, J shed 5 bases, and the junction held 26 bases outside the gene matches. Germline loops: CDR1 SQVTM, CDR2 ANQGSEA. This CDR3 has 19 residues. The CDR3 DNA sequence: TGCAGCGTCCCGTGGGTTACGTCTCAGGCAGGGGGCGCGAGAACTGAAGCTTTCTTT. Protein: CSVPWVTSQAGGARTEAFF.

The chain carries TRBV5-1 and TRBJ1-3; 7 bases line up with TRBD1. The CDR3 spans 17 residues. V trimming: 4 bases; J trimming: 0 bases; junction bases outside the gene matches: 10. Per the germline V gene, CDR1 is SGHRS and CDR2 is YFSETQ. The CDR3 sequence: CASSVDRRRLSGNTIYF. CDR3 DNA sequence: TGCGCCAGCAGCGTGGACAGGCGGCGACTCTCTGGAAACACCATATATTTT.

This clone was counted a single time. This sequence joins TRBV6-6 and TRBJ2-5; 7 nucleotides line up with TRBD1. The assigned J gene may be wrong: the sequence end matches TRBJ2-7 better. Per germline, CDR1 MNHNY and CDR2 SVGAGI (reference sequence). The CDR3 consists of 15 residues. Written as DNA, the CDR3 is TGTGCCAGCAGTTACTTCCAGGGGGTAGAGGGCGAGCAGTACTTC. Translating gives CASSYFQGVEGEQYF.

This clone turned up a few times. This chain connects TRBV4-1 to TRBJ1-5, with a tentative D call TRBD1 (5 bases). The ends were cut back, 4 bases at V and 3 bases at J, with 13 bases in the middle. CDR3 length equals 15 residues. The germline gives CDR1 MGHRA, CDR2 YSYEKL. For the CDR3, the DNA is TGCGCCAGCAGCCGGGGTCGGGGGGACAATCAGCCCCAGCATTTT. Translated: CASSRGRGDNQPQHF.